A single sample gave rise to the 18 T cell receptor beta chains below, sequenced in a study of blood T cell repertoires in COVID-19. Sequencing was performed with immunoSEQ multiplex PCR; in TCRdb, only in-frame clones are kept and a portion is missing. The sample has approximately 180,000 clones; approximately 87% are singletons. Sequencing was carried out using peripheral blood. These receptor sequences come from a woman aged 70-85 years with COVID-19, enrolled during active disease.

CDR3 DNA sequence: TGTGCCAGCAGCTTAGCGTGGGTTAGCGCGAGCTCCTACAATGAGCAGTTCTTC. This codes for CASSLAWVSASSYNEQFF. This chain links TRBV7-8 with TRBJ2-1; possible D gene TRBD2, 5 bases. The germline V gene encodes CDR1 SGHVS and CDR2 FQNEAQ. The V gene lost 0 bases and the J gene lost 0 bases, with 15 bases spanning the gap. The CDR3 contains 18 residues.

The chain has TRBV23-1 and TRBJ1-2; D uncertain. TRBV23-1 is an open reading frame, and its role is uncertain. The CDR3 is 17 residues long. Trimming left V 4 bases short and J 5 bases short, with 23 bases between. This CDR3 is CASSLRWRAIPRYGYTF. For the CDR3, the DNA is TGCGCCAGCAGTCTTAGATGGAGGGCCATACCTCGGTATGGCTACACCTTC.

The rearrangement links TRBV11-2 to TRBJ2-7; possible D gene TRBD1, 5 bases. The germline V gene has CDR1 SGHAT and CDR2 FQNNGV. Trimming took 0 bases from V and 7 from J, leaving 22 bases between them. The CDR3 length is 17 residues. The CDR3 sequence is CASSLEIGARGREEQYF. The CDR3 coding sequence is TGTGCCAGCAGCTTAGAAATAGGGGCCCGAGGTAGAGAAGAGCAGTACTTC.

This clone was seen once. CDR3 in DNA: TGCGCCAGCAGCAAAGGGGACACAACCTACGAGCAGTACTTC. This gives the protein CASSKGDTTYEQYF. The chain employs TRBV5-1 and TRBJ2-7; TRBD1 might be the D (6 bases). The CDR3 extends over 14 amino acids. The V gene lost 4 bases and the J gene lost 2 bases, with 13 bases spanning the gap. Germline CDR1 SGHRS, CDR2 YFSETQ. The complete variable domain, with remaining parts taken from reference TRBV5-1 and TRBJ2-7, reads KAGVTQTPRYLIKTRGQQVTLSCSPISGHRSVSWYQQTPGQGLQFLFEYFSETQRNKGNFPGRFSGRQFSNSRSEMNVSTLELGDSALYLCASSKGDTTYEQYFGPGTRLTVT.

The chain joins TRBV20-1 to TRBJ2-1, with 7 bases fitting TRBD2. The length of the CDR3 is 15 residues. V shed 3 bases and J 0 bases; nucleotides not matched to a gene: 5. In germline, CDR1 is DFQATT, CDR2 SNEGSKA (reference sequence). DNA for the CDR3: TGCAGTGCTAGTAAGCGGGACGGCTCCTACAATGAGCAGTTCTTC. Protein: CSASKRDGSYNEQFF.

This chain uses TRBV12-5 with TRBJ2-6; perhaps TRBD2 as D (7 bases). Trimming cost V 1 base and J 10 bases, with 20 bases left between them. CDR3 length equals 17 residues. The germline V gene has CDR1 LGHNT and CDR2 FRNRAP. The CDR3 is CASGLARRGTFHNVLTF. The CDR3 nucleotides read TGTGCTAGTGGTTTGGCCCGGCGGGGGACATTTCATAACGTCCTGACTTTC. Full variable domain (missing parts from reference TRBV12-5 and TRBJ2-6): DARVTQTPRHKVTEMGQEVTMRCQPILGHNTVFWYRQTMMQGLELLAYFRNRAPLDDSGMPKDRFSAEMPDATLATLKIQPSEPRDSAVYFCASGLARRGTFHNVLTFGAGSRLTVL.

This clone was recorded only once. The chain has TRBV19 and TRBJ2-1; D is possibly TRBD2 (6 bases). The CDR3 contains 16 residues. The germline V gene has CDR1 LNHDA and CDR2 SQIVND (reference sequence). V lost 9 bases and J 3 bases, leaving 21 bases between the germline ends. The DNA of the CDR3 is TGTGCCAGCACCTGGGGACGGGAGCGGAGCTACAATGAGCAGTTCTTC. This encodes CASTWGRERSYNEQFF.

J is TRBJ2-3 and V is TRBV3-1 (or the pseudogene TRBV3-2); no definite D call. The V gene's germline CDR1 is LGHDT and CDR2 YNNKEL (reference sequence). The V end was cut by 6 bases, the J end by 0 bases, with 7 bases between. CDR3 size: 13 residues. The DNA of the CDR3 is TGTGCCAGCAGGCCAACTAGCACAGATACGCAGTATTTT. This translates into CASRPTSTDTQYF.

V is TRBV6-1 and J is TRBJ2-1; D gene unclear. V was clipped by 1 base and J by 9 bases, with 7 bases between them. The CDR3 is 12 residues long. Germline V gives CDR1 MNHNS, CDR2 SASEGT. The CDR3 region has the DNA TGTGCCAGCAGTGAAGACTTCGGTGAGCAGTTCTTC. It yields the protein CASSEDFGEQFF.

The chain uses TRBV19 and TRBJ2-1; TRBD2 matches at 9 bases. Germline CDR1 reads LNHDA; CDR2 reads SQIVND (reference sequence). The CDR3 runs 15 residues. With V trimmed by 0 bases and J by 11 bases, 8 bases remained unmatched. The CDR3 is CASSIEIAGAGKQFF. CDR3 in DNA: TGTGCCAGTAGTATAGAGATAGCGGGAGCCGGTAAGCAGTTCTTC.

The genes are TRBV6-5 and TRBJ1-5; D is perhaps TRBD1 (5 bases). The CDR3 runs to 15 residues. The V end was cut by 6 bases, the J end by 2 bases, with 14 bases between. Germline CDR1 and CDR2: MNHEY and SVGAGI. CDR3 loop: CASRGVGLGNQPQHF. CDR3 bases: TGTGCCAGCAGAGGGGTGGGACTGGGCAATCAGCCCCAGCATTTT.

J is TRBJ2-7 and V is TRBV7-9; TRBD1 matches 10 bases. The germline V gene encodes CDR1 SEHNR and CDR2 FQNEAQ (reference sequence). The CDR3 extends over 14 amino acids. J gave up 2 bases and V 5 bases, and 3 bases lay outside the gene matches. In DNA, the CDR3 is TGTGCCAGCAGCCGGGGACAGGGGACCTACGAGCAGTACTTC. Translation gives CASSRGQGTYEQYF.

The chain has TRBV4-2 and TRBJ1-5; 7 bases fit TRBD1. V was clipped by 3 bases and J by 2 bases; unmatched bases: 4. CDR3 length equals 15 residues. The germline CDR1 and CDR2 sequences are LGHNA and YNFKEQ. The CDR3 here is CASSQDDRGNQPQHF. For the CDR3, the DNA is TGTGCCAGCAGCCAGGATGACAGGGGCAATCAGCCCCAGCATTTT.

This clone has a handful of counts. The CDR3 nucleotides read TGTGCCAGCAGTTACCGTTACGAGCAGTACTTC. It encodes CASSYRYEQYF. The J gene is TRBJ2-7, the V gene TRBV6-2 or TRBV6-3; no clear D. The germline V gene encodes CDR1 MNHEY and CDR2 SVGEGT. V was pared by 2 bases and J by 4 bases, with 3 bases between. This CDR3 comprises 11 residues.

V usage is TRBV6-5 and J usage is TRBJ1-5; D gene uncertain. V was trimmed by 1 base and J by 5 bases, leaving 9 bases between them. The CDR3 is 14 amino acids. From germline, CDR1 is MNHEY and CDR2 SVGAGI. The CDR3 protein is CASSYLGRDQPQHF. CDR3 bases: TGTGCCAGCAGTTACTTGGGGAGAGATCAGCCCCAGCATTTT.

The chain carries TRBV7-9 and TRBJ2-3; 7 bases are shared with TRBD2. This CDR3 region has 16 residues. Trimming took 5 bases from V and 4 from J; bases not matched to a gene: 12. Germline loops: CDR1 SEHNR, CDR2 FQNEAQ (reference sequence). The CDR3 loop reads CASSRQTSSPPDTQYF. In DNA form, the CDR3 reads TGTGCCAGCAGCCGACAGACTAGCTCCCCCCCAGATACGCAGTATTTT.

The chain is built from TRBV2 and TRBJ1-2, with 7 bases matching TRBD1. Germline V gene data show CDR1 as SNHLY and CDR2 as FYNNEI. The CDR3 totals 16 residues. The V segment lost 4 bases and the J segment 4 bases; nucleotides outside the gene matches: 12. The CDR3, as DNA: TGTGCCAGCAGTGTAGTACGTAGGGGGCGCTTCTATGGCTACACCTTC. This translates into CASSVVRRGRFYGYTF. Using reference TRBV2 and TRBJ1-2 for the parts outside the CDR3, the full variable domain is EPEVTQTPSHQVTQMGQEVILRCVPISNHLYFYWYRQILGQKVEFLVSFYNNEISEKSEIFDDQFSVERPDGSNFTLKIRSTKLEDSAMYFCASSVVRRGRFYGYTFGSGTRLTVV.

This chain uses TRBV3-1 (or the pseudogene TRBV3-2) with TRBJ2-1; 7 positions agree with TRBD1. The germline V gene encodes CDR1 LGHDT and CDR2 YNNKEL (reference sequence). The CDR3 runs to 16 residues. V was clipped by 4 bases and J by 3 bases; unmatched bases: 9. CDR3 bases: TGTGCCAGCAGCCCAAGGGACAGATCATTCTACAATGAGCAGTTCTTC. Translated, it gives CASSPRDRSFYNEQFF.